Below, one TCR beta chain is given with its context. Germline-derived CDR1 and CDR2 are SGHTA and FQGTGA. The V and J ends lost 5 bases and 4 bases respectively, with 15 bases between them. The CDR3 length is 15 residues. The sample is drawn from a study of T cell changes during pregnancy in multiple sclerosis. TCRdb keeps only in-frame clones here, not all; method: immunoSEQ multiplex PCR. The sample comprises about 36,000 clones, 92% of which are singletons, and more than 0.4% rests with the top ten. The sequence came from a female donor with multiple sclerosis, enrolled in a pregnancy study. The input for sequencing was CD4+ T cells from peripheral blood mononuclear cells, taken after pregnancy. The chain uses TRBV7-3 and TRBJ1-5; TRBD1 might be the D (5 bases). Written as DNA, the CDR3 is TGTGCCAGCAGCCACAGTGGGACTGCAAATCAGCCCCAGCATTTT. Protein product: CASSHSGTANQPQHF.